This note documents a single T cell receptor beta chain sequence. What it recognizes is unknown. According to the study, TCR beta libraries were built with iRepertoire HTBI primers and CDR3-region Arm-PCR. TCRdb itself ran the multiplex PCR reads through MiXCR, one entry per CDR3 protein. The sample contains roughly 430,000 distinct CDR3 sequences, around 17% of which appear only once. As to time point: newly diagnosed GD, antithyroid drugs for less than 3 months. The TCR library was prepared using RNA isolated from PBMCs. The data were taken from a study of regulatory T cells in long-lasting Graves disease. For the study at large: Recently diagnosed Graves' patients had received antithyroid drugs for under 3 months.

Study conclusions and caveats: The study examined only peripheral blood, not thyroid tissue.

Germline CDR1 is MNHEY and CDR2 is SVGEGT. Unmatched junction bases numbered 10, after V lost 5 bases and J lost 2 bases. The CDR3 covers 16 residues. This sample was shared with a second study, whose subject was T cells in Graves' hyperthyroidism and ophthalmopathy. That paper states: TCR CDR3 regions were first amplified by RT-PCR with HTBI primers.

The V gene is TRBV6-2 or TRBV6-3, the J gene TRBJ2-5; 8 bases align to TRBD2. Source: peripheral blood mononuclear cells (PBMCs), taken at new diagnosis, from a patient treated with antithyroid drugs. The receptor was derived from a woman aged 25 to 39 with Graves disease. CDR3 protein: CASSPRSLAGQETQYF. The CDR3 region has the DNA TGTGCCAGCAGTCCGCGGTCTCTAGCGGGTCAAGAGACCCAGTACTTC.